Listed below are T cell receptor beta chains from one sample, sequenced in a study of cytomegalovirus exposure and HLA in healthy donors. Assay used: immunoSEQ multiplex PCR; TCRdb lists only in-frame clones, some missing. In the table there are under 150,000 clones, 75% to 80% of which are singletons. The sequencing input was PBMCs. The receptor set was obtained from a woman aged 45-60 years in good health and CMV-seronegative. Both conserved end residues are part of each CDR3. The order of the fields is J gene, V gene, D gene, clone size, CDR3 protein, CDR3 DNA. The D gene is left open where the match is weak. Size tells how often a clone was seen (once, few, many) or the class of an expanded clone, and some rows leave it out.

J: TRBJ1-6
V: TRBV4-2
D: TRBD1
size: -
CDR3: CASSQEEGTGNSPLHF
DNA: TGTGCCAGCAGCCAAGAGGAGGGGACAGGGAATTCACCCCTCCACTTT

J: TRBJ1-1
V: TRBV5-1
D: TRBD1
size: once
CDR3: CASSGTGGGTEAFF
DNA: TGCGCCAGCAGCGGAACAGGGGGCGGCACTGAAGCTTTCTTT

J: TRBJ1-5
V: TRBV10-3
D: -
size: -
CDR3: CAISGTDNQPQHF
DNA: TGTGCCATCAGTGGGACAGACAATCAGCCCCAGCATTTT

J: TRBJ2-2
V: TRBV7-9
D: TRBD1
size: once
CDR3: CASSLVAGGRNTGELFF
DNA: TGTGCCAGCAGCTTAGTAGCAGGGGGCAGGAACACCGGGGAGCTGTTTTTT

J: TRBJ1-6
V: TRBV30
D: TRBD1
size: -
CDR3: CAWSRDRSNSPLHF
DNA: TGTGCCTGGAGCCGGGACAGGAGTAATTCACCCCTCCACTTT

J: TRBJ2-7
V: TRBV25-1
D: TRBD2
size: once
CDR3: CASSGLTSGGEQYF
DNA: TGTGCCAGCAGTGGCCTAACTAGCGGGGGGGAGCAGTACTTC

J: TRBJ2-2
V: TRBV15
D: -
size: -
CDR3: CATSRENRANTGELFF
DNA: TGTGCCACCAGCAGAGAAAACAGGGCGAACACCGGGGAGCTGTTTTTT

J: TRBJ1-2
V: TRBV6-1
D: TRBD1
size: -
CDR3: CASRGAGGINYGYTF
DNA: TGTGCCAGCAGGGGTGCAGGGGGCATTAACTATGGCTACACCTTC

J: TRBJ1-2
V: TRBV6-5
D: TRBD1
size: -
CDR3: CASLEGATGGYTF
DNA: TGTGCCAGCCTGGAGGGGGCGACGGGAGGCTACACCTTC

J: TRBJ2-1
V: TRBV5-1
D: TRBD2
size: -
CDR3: CASSPRGEYNEQFF
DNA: TGCGCCAGCAGCCCGCGGGGGGAGTACAATGAGCAGTTCTTC

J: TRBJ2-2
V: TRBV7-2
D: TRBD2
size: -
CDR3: CASSLRGTSGTNTGELFF
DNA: TGTGCCAGCAGCTTACGGGGGACTAGCGGTACGAACACCGGGGAGCTGTTTTTT

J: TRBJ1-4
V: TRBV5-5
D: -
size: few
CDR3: CASSWVQGLGEKLFF
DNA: TGTGCCAGCAGCTGGGTTCAGGGGTTGGGTGAAAAACTGTTTTTT

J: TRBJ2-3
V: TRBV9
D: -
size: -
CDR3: CASSVWSDLTDTQYF
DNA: TGTGCCAGCAGCGTGTGGAGCGACCTCACAGATACGCAGTATTTT

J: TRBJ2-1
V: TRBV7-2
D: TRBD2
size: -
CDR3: CASIQQQRGGWEQFF
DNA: TGTGCCAGCATCCAGCAGCAGCGGGGGGGTTGGGAGCAGTTCTTC

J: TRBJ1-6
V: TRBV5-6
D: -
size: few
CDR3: CASSLADAYRAYNSPLHF
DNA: TGTGCCAGCAGCTTAGCGGATGCGTACAGGGCATATAATTCACCCCTCCACTTT

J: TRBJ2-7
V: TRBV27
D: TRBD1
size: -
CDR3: CASSRHSSGGTSYEQYF
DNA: TGTGCCAGCAGTCGACATTCTTCAGGGGGCACCTCCTACGAGCAGTACTTC

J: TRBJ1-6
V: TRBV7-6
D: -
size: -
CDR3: CASSLLGTGVDSPLHF
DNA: TGTGCCAGCAGCTTATTGGGTACCGGGGTAGATTCACCCCTCCACTTT

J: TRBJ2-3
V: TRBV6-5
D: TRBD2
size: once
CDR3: CASSTERGATDTQYF
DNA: TGTGCCAGCAGTACCGAGCGGGGGGCGACGGATACGCAGTATTTT

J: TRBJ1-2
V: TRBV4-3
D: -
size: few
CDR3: CASSREDSESNYGYTF
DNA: TGCGCCAGCAGCCGAGAGGACAGCGAGTCTAACTATGGCTACACCTTC

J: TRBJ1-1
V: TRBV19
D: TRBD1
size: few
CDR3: CASSIEVQGGAFF
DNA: TGTGCCAGTAGTATAGAAGTTCAGGGGGGAGCTTTCTTT

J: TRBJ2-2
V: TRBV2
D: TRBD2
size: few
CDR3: CASSGKRGAPIGELFF
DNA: TGTGCCAGCAGTGGGAAGCGGGGGGCCCCCATCGGGGAGCTGTTTTTT

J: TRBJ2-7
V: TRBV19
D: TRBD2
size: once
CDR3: CASSTGTSWYEQYF
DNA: TGTGCCAGTAGTACAGGGACTAGCTGGTACGAGCAGTACTTC

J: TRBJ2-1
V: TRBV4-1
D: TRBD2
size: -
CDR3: CASSTGGGLSSYNEQFF
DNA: TGCGCCAGCAGCACAGGCGGGGGACTGAGCTCCTACAATGAGCAGTTCTTC

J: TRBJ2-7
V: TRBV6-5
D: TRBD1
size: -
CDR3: CASSKGGQGKQYF
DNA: TGTGCCAGCAGTAAAGGGGGACAGGGTAAGCAGTACTTC

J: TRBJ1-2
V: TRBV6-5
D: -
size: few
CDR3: CASFGTLGAVYGYTF
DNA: TGTGCCAGCTTCGGTACGTTGGGGGCGGTCTATGGCTACACCTTC

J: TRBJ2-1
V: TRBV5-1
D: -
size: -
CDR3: CASSLGRGPYNEQFF
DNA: TGCGCCAGCAGCTTGGGGCGGGGCCCCTACAATGAGCAGTTCTTC

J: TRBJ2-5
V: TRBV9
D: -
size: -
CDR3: CASSSQGQRGTQYF
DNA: TGTGCCAGCAGCTCACAGGGTCAGCGGGGGACCCAGTACTTC

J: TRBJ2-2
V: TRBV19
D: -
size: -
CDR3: CASSIRRGIGTGELFF
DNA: TGTGCCAGTAGTATAAGGAGGGGAATTGGCACCGGGGAGCTGTTTTTT

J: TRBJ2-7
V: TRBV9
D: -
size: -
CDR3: CASSVVPDTTEQYF
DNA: TGTGCCAGCAGCGTAGTCCCAGATACTACCGAGCAGTACTTC

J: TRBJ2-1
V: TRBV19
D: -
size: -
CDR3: CASRYSLGATYNEQFF
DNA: TGTGCCAGTAGATACTCCCTAGGGGCGACCTACAATGAGCAGTTCTTC

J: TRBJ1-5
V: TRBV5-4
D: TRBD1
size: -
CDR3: CASSLDRGPNQPQHF
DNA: TGTGCCAGCAGCTTGGACAGGGGGCCTAATCAGCCCCAGCATTTT

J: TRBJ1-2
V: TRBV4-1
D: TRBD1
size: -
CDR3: CASSQEILDRGRVGYTF
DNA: TGCGCCAGCAGCCAAGAAATCTTGGACAGGGGGCGCGTTGGCTACACCTTC

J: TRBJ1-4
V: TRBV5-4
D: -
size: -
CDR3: CASSLGGPSNEKLFF
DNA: TGTGCCAGCAGCTTGGGAGGGCCCAGCAATGAAAAACTGTTTTTT